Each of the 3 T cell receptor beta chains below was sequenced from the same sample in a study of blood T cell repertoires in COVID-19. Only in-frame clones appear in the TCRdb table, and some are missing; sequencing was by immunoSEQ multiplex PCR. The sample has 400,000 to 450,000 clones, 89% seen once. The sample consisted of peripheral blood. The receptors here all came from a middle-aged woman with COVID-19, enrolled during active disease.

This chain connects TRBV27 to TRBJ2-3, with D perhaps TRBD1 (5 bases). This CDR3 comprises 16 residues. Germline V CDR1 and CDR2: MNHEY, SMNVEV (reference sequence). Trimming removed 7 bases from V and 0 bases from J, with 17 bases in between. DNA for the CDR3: TGTGCCAGCATCCCCCTTGGGGCAGCTAGCACAGATACGCAGTATTTT. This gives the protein CASIPLGAASTDTQYF.

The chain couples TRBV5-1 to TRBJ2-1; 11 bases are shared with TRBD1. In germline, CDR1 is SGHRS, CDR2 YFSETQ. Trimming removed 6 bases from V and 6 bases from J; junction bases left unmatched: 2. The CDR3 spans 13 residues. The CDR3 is CASTGTGGNEQFF. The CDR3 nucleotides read TGCGCCAGCACCGGGACAGGGGGCAATGAGCAGTTCTTC.

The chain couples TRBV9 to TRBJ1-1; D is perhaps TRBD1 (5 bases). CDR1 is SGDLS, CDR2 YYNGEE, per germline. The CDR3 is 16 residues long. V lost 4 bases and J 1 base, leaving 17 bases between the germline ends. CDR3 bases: TGTGCCAGCAGCTCCTCCCGGGGGGGAGGGAACACTGAAGCTTTCTTT. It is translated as CASSSSRGGGNTEAFF. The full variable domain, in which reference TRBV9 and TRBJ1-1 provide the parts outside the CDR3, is DSGVTQTPKHLITATGQRVTLRCSPRSGDLSVYWYQQSLDQGLQFLIQYYNGEERAKGNILERFSAQQFPDLHSELNLSSLELGDSALYFCASSSSRGGGNTEAFFGQGTRLTVV.